Listed below are T cell receptor beta chains from one sample, sequenced in a study of OX40 agonist ivuxolimab in advanced cancers. TCRdb's table, derived via immunoSEQ multiplex PCR, lists solely in-frame clones and lacks some. Among 100,000 to 110,000 clones listed, 85% to 95% were seen once. The sequenced sample was CD4+ or CD8+ T cells sorted from blood, obtained in a trial of the OX40 agonist ivuxolimab. The receptors come from an adult with an advanced solid tumor such as melanoma, head and neck, liver or kidney cancer. CDR3s include the opening cysteine and the closing phenylalanine or tryptophan. D genes are given only for firm matches. Only part of the rows carry a size: once, few, many, or a class if the clone is expanded.

cdr3_nt: TGTGCCAGCTCGGCTACTGACGAGCAGTACTTC
cdr3_aa: CASSATDEQYF
v_call: TRBV6-4
j_call: TRBJ2-7
clone_size: NA
d_call: NA

cdr3_nt: TGCGCCAGCAGCTCGGTTCGGGACAGGGGGCCCTACGAGCAGTACTTC
cdr3_aa: CASSSVRDRGPYEQYF
v_call: TRBV5-1
j_call: TRBJ2-7
clone_size: NA
d_call: TRBD1

cdr3_nt: TGTGCCAGCAGGCCGGGGACAGGGACTGGAAACACCATATATTTT
cdr3_aa: CASRPGTGTGNTIYF
v_call: TRBV6-5
j_call: TRBJ1-3
clone_size: NA
d_call: TRBD1

cdr3_nt: TGTGCCAGCAGCCAATATAGCGGGCACACCGGGGAGCTGTTTTTT
cdr3_aa: CASSQYSGHTGELFF
v_call: TRBV14
j_call: TRBJ2-2
clone_size: NA
d_call: TRBD2

cdr3_nt: TGTGCCAGCAGTTCTCCTGGACAGGGGGACTATGGCTACACCTTC
cdr3_aa: CASSSPGQGDYGYTF
v_call: TRBV27
j_call: TRBJ1-2
clone_size: NA
d_call: TRBD1

cdr3_nt: TGTGCCAGCAGCTTATGGGAATGGACAGGGGGTAACTATGGCTACACCTTC
cdr3_aa: CASSLWEWTGGNYGYTF
v_call: TRBV13
j_call: TRBJ1-2
clone_size: NA
d_call: TRBD1

cdr3_nt: TGCGCCAGCAGCCAAGGGGACAGGACGGGGGAGACCCAGTACTTC
cdr3_aa: CASSQGDRTGETQYF
v_call: TRBV4-3
j_call: TRBJ2-5
clone_size: NA
d_call: TRBD1

cdr3_nt: TGTGCCTGGAGGCGACCAGGCACCTATAATTCACCCCTCCACTTT
cdr3_aa: CAWRRPGTYNSPLHF
v_call: TRBV30
j_call: TRBJ1-6
clone_size: NA
d_call: NA

cdr3_nt: TGTGCCAGCAGCCCCCCCCCGCTGGGCACTGAAGCTTTCTTT
cdr3_aa: CASSPPPLGTEAFF
v_call: TRBV7-2
j_call: TRBJ1-1
clone_size: NA
d_call: NA

cdr3_nt: TGTGCCAGCAGTCCCTCCGGGACAATCTCCTACGAGCAGTACTTC
cdr3_aa: CASSPSGTISYEQYF
v_call: TRBV27
j_call: TRBJ2-7
clone_size: NA
d_call: NA

cdr3_nt: TGTGCCAGCCGTCCTCATGCGGGGCGAGACACAGATACGCAGTATTTT
cdr3_aa: CASRPHAGRDTDTQYF
v_call: TRBV7-2
j_call: TRBJ2-3
clone_size: NA
d_call: NA

cdr3_nt: TGTGCCAGCATCACGACAGGGACAAACACTGAAGCTTTCTTT
cdr3_aa: CASITTGTNTEAFF
v_call: TRBV7-9
j_call: TRBJ1-1
clone_size: NA
d_call: TRBD1

cdr3_nt: TGTGCCAGCAGTACCGAGGGTAGCAATCAGCCCCAGCATTTT
cdr3_aa: CASSTEGSNQPQHF
v_call: TRBV2
j_call: TRBJ1-5
clone_size: NA
d_call: NA

cdr3_nt: TGTGCCAGCAGTTACGGGAACACAGATACGCAGTATTTT
cdr3_aa: CASSYGNTDTQYF
v_call: TRBV28
j_call: TRBJ2-3
clone_size: NA
d_call: NA

cdr3_nt: TGTGCCAGCAGCTTGGAGACAGGGGTACAAGAGACCCAGTACTTC
cdr3_aa: CASSLETGVQETQYF
v_call: TRBV5-6
j_call: TRBJ2-5
clone_size: once
d_call: TRBD1

cdr3_nt: TGTGCCAGTAGTAGGAGAGCTAGCAACGGCAATGAGCAGTTCTTC
cdr3_aa: CASSRRASNGNEQFF
v_call: TRBV19
j_call: TRBJ2-1
clone_size: NA
d_call: NA